One and the same sample provided the 17 T cell receptor beta chains below, sequenced in a study of cytomegalovirus exposure and HLA in healthy donors. A multiplex PCR was run with 60 Vbeta primers and 13 Jbeta primers. Profiling relied on immunoSEQ multiplex PCR, and the TCRdb table lists in-frame clones only, not all of them. The sample spans around 50,000 clones; the ten largest clones claim about 17%. The sequenced sample consisted of PBMCs. The receptors originated from a male donor in good health and CMV-seronegative.

The chain has TRBV15 and TRBJ2-7, with TRBD1 identical over 8 bases. Per germline, CDR1 LNHNV and CDR2 YYDKDF (reference sequence). The CDR3 runs 15 residues. V lost 1 base to trimming and J lost 2 bases; unmatched junction nucleotides: 4. The DNA of the CDR3 is TGTGCCACCAGCAGAGGGGACAGGCAGGCCTACGAGCAGTACTTC. Its protein is CATSRGDRQAYEQYF.

This chain's CDR3 is CASSFSGDSTDTQYF. In DNA, the CDR3 is TGTGCCAGCAGCTTCAGCGGTGATAGCACAGATACGCAGTATTTT. The gene calls are TRBV11-2 and TRBJ2-3; D is possibly TRBD2 (5 bases). Germline V CDR1 and CDR2: SGHAT, FQNNGV. The V end was cut by 3 bases, the J end by 0 bases, with 10 bases between. This CDR3 comprises 15 residues.

The chain uses TRBV4-1 and TRBJ2-2; 7 bases align to TRBD1. The ends lost 1 base at V and 7 bases at J; junction bases unmatched: 3. This CDR3 has 14 amino acids. The germline V gene encodes CDR1 MGHRA and CDR2 YSYEKL. The CDR3 region has the DNA TGCGCCAGCAGCCAAGGACAGGGCGACGGGGAGCTGTTTTTT. Translating gives CASSQGQGDGELFF.

The genes are TRBV7-2 and TRBJ2-3, with unresolved D. V was cut by 2 bases and J by 6 bases, with 6 bases left in between. Germline loops: CDR1 SGHTA, CDR2 FQGNSA. CDR3 length: 12 amino acids. In DNA, the CDR3 is TGTGCCAGCAGCTTATATAGTGATACGCAGTATTTT. This encodes CASSLYSDTQYF.

This rearrangement joins TRBV18 to TRBJ1-1; 9 bases fit TRBD1. The CDR3 is made up of 15 amino acids. The germline CDR1 and CDR2 sequences are KGHSH and LQKENI. V lost 4 bases to trimming and J lost 3 bases; unmatched junction nucleotides: 6. Here the CDR3 DNA reads TGTGCCAGCTCACAGCCGGGACAGGGCGACACTGAAGCTTTCTTT. Translating it yields CASSQPGQGDTEAFF.

This rearrangement joins TRBV7-8 to TRBJ2-5; D is perhaps TRBD2 (5 bases). This CDR3 has 16 amino acids. The germline gives CDR1 SGHVS, CDR2 FQNEAQ. With 1 base removed from V and 2 bases from J, the gap between germline ends came to 14 bases. The CDR3 protein is CASSLEGGLRQETQYF. Here the CDR3 DNA reads TGTGCCAGCAGCTTAGAGGGCGGGCTCAGGCAAGAGACCCAGTACTTC.

The V call is TRBV15, the J call TRBJ2-5, with D possibly matching TRBD2 (5 bases). Germline lookup yields CDR1 LNHNV and CDR2 YYDKDF (reference sequence). V shed 3 bases and J shed 5 bases, with 13 bases lying between them. This CDR3 is built from 14 residues. The DNA for the CDR3 is TGTGCCACCAGCAGGGGCAGCGGCGGGGAGACCCAGTACTTC. Translating it yields CATSRGSGGETQYF. Complete variable domain (other parts from reference TRBV15 and TRBJ2-5): DAMVIQNPRYQVTQFGKPVTLSCSQTLNHNVMYWYQQKSSQAPKLLFHYYDKDFNNEADTPDNFQSRRPNTSFCFLDIRSPGLGDTAMYLCATSRGSGGETQYFGPGTRLLVL.

This chain joins TRBV19 and TRBJ2-3; 9 bases agree with TRBD2. The germline gives CDR1 LNHDA, CDR2 SQIVND (reference sequence). The V and J ends lost 4 bases and 0 bases, in that order; junction bases with no gene match: 5. The CDR3 length is 16 residues. CDR3 in amino acids: CASSTTTSGSTDTQYF. The CDR3, as DNA: TGTGCCAGTAGTACTACGACTAGCGGTAGCACAGATACGCAGTATTTT.

This chain connects TRBV30 to TRBJ2-2; 14 nucleotides align to TRBD2. Germline V gene sequence: CDR1 GTSNPN, CDR2 SVGIG (reference sequence). The CDR3 is 14 residues long. V gave up 6 bases and J gave up 6 bases; unmatched junction bases: 3. Written as DNA, the CDR3 is TGTGCCTGTGGGGGACTAGCGGGGGCCGGGGAGCTGTTTTTT. It is translated as CACGGLAGAGELFF.

The rearrangement uses TRBV7-8 and TRBJ1-6; weak D call: TRBD1 (5 bases). The CDR3 loop spans 15 amino acids. Trimming removed 5 bases at V and 11 bases at J, with 19 bases between. Per germline, CDR1 SGHVS and CDR2 FQNEAQ. The CDR3 nucleotides are TGTGCCAGCAGCCCGACGGGGGGGAACCTGGCACCCCTCCACTTT. Translated, it gives CASSPTGGNLAPLHF.

This chain joins TRBV27 and TRBJ2-7, with TRBD1 matching 7 bases. The junction had 12 bases not matched to a gene; V was cut back by 2 bases and J by 2 bases. CDR1 and CDR2 from the germline V gene are MNHEY and SMNVEV (reference sequence). The CDR3 consists of 17 residues. CDR3 DNA sequence: TGTGCCAGCAGTTTAGCGGGCGACAGGGACCTCCCCTACGAGCAGTACTTC. It translates to CASSLAGDRDLPYEQYF.

The chain recombines TRBV7-6 with TRBJ2-7; tentative D call: TRBD1 (5 bases). Trimming removed 4 bases from V and 2 bases from J, with 12 bases in between. Germline loops: CDR1 SGHVS, CDR2 FNYEAQ. This CDR3 comprises 14 residues. This CDR3 reads CASSSTGATYEQYF. The CDR3 nucleotides are TGTGCCAGCAGCTCTACTGGGGCTACCTACGAGCAGTACTTC.

The chain uses TRBV4-2 and TRBJ2-7, with D tentatively TRBD2 (6 bases). Germline V gene data show CDR1 as LGHNA and CDR2 as YNFKEQ. The CDR3 covers 14 residues. Trimming pared 0 bases from V and 1 base from J, leaving 7 bases between. As DNA, the CDR3 is TGTGCCAGCAGCCAAGATCGGGGGTCCTACGAGCAGTACTTC. Protein product: CASSQDRGSYEQYF.

The CDR3 nucleotides are TGTGCCAGCAGCTACCTAGCGGGGGGGCTTCCCGAGCAGTACTTC. Protein: CASSYLAGGLPEQYF. This rearrangement joins TRBV7-2 to TRBJ2-7; 12 positions agree with TRBD2. V gave up 4 bases and J gave up 6 bases; unmatched junction bases: 7. This CDR3 contains 15 residues. Germline V gives CDR1 SGHTA, CDR2 FQGNSA. The full variable domain, with the rest looked up from reference TRBV7-2 and TRBJ2-7, is GAGVSQSPSNKVTEKGKDVELRCDPISGHTALYWYRQSLGQGLEFLIYFQGNSAPDKSGLPSDRFSAERTGGSVSTLTIQRTQQEDSAVYLCASSYLAGGLPEQYFGPGTRLTVT.

This chain uses TRBV29-1 with TRBJ1-3; no definite D call. The CDR3 extends over 14 amino acids. Germline-derived CDR1 and CDR2 are SQVTM and ANQGSEA. The ends were cut back, 7 bases at V and 0 bases at J, with 13 bases in the middle. The CDR3: CSAAPSSSGNTIYF. CDR3 in DNA: TGCAGCGCCGCACCATCCAGCTCTGGAAACACCATATATTTT.

The gene calls are TRBV29-1 and TRBJ1-2; tentatively, D is TRBD1 (6 bases). The V and J ends lost 6 bases and 7 bases respectively, with 24 bases between them. The CDR3 is 15 amino acids. Germline-derived CDR1 and CDR2 are SQVTM and ANQGSEA. The CDR3 DNA sequence: TGCAGCGTCGTAATCGGGGGGGCCACAGGGTCTGGCTACACCTTC. Encoded protein: CSVVIGGATGSGYTF.

The chain carries TRBV9 and TRBJ2-4; a weak D match, TRBD1 (6 bases). Per germline, CDR1 SGDLS and CDR2 YYNGEE. V lost 0 bases and J lost 0, with 7 bases in between. The CDR3 extends over 15 amino acids. The CDR3 sequence is CASSVGQEAKNIQYF. The DNA of the CDR3 is TGTGCCAGCAGCGTAGGACAGGAAGCCAAAAACATTCAGTACTTC.